Shown below are 15 T cell receptor beta chains from a single sample sequenced in a study of response to subunit inactivated influenza vaccine. One entry per CDR3 protein, called by TCRdb with MiXCR from the RT-PCR reads. The repertoire consists of a few hundred thousand distinct CDR3 sequences, with 12% to 15% occurring once and the leading ten covering roughly 11%. Sequenced here: PBMCs from blood, sampled 11 to 12 days after vaccination. The receptors originated from a man aged 45-60 years who received an inactivated influenza vaccine.

This sequence joins TRBV4-1 and TRBJ2-1, with TRBD2 identical over 9 bases. In germline, CDR1 is MGHRA, CDR2 YSYEKL. The trim removed 3 bases at V and 3 bases at J, leaving 6 bases unmatched. This CDR3 spans 16 amino acids. The CDR3 DNA reads TGCGCCAGCAGCCAGGGTCGAGCGGGGGGCTACAATGAGCAGTTCTTC. This encodes CASSQGRAGGYNEQFF.

V is TRBV29-1 and J is TRBJ2-1; D is undetermined. The germline V gene encodes CDR1 SQVTM and CDR2 ANQGSEA. V shed 1 base and J shed 6 bases, with 13 bases lying between them. The CDR3 sequence is 14 residues long. The DNA for the CDR3 is TGCAGCGTTGAAGCTGCCGAAGCAAGCAATGAGCAGTTCTTC. Translating it yields CSVEAAEASNEQFF.

The CDR3 loop is CSVVTGRDLYEQYF. The DNA of the CDR3 is TGCAGCGTTGTGACCGGGAGGGACCTTTACGAGCAGTACTTC. The chain uses TRBV29-1 and TRBJ2-7; 8 nucleotides line up with TRBD2. The CDR3 length is 14 residues. Germline values: CDR1 SQVTM, CDR2 ANQGSEA. Trimming took 4 bases from V and 4 from J; bases not matched to a gene: 9.

This clonotype showed up just a few times. The chain links TRBV27 to TRBJ2-7, with 7 bases fitting TRBD1. From germline, CDR1 is MNHEY and CDR2 SMNVEV (reference sequence). With V trimmed by 5 bases and J by 3 bases, 10 bases remained unmatched. CDR3 length: 15 residues. The CDR3 nucleotides are TGTGCCAGCAGTCCTTTGGGACAGTCGCGCTACGAGCAGTACTTC. Residues: CASSPLGQSRYEQYF.

In DNA, the CDR3 is TGTGCCAGCAGCTTAGGAGATGTGGAGACCCAGTACTTC. Translating gives CASSLGDVETQYF. This sequence joins TRBV7-2 and TRBJ2-5; D is unclear. V lost 1 base to trimming and J lost 5 bases, with 8 bases between them. The CDR3 sequence is 13 residues long. Germline assignment: CDR1 SGHTA and CDR2 FQGNSA.

The sample holds many counts of this clonotype. The V and J genes are TRBV29-1 and TRBJ2-7, with TRBD1 as a possible D gene (5 bases). Germline V gives CDR1 SQVTM, CDR2 ANQGSEA. This CDR3 is 12 amino acids long. Trimming removed 6 bases at V and 4 bases at J, with 13 bases between. CDR3 sequence reads: CSVGRTAYEQYF. CDR3 nucleotide sequence: TGCAGCGTGGGGCGGACGGCTTACGAGCAGTACTTC.

This clonotype was observed a few times. For the CDR3, the DNA is TGCAGTGCTGGGCAGTGGAATGAGCAGTTCTTC. Translation gives CSAGQWNEQFF. The V gene is TRBV20-1, the J gene TRBJ2-1; D remains unclear. The CDR3 consists of 11 residues. CDR1 DFQATT and CDR2 SNEGSKA come from the germline V gene (reference sequence). The V end was cut by 5 bases, the J end by 7 bases, with 9 bases between.

This chain uses TRBV5-1 with TRBJ2-7, with D tentatively TRBD2 (5 bases). The germline V gene encodes CDR1 SGHRS and CDR2 YFSETQ. Trimming removed 2 bases at V and 5 bases at J, with 20 bases between. The CDR3 totals 16 residues. The CDR3 coding sequence is TGCGCCAGCAGCTTCAACCCTCCAGCGGTCTCGGACGAGCAGTACTTC. Its protein is CASSFNPPAVSDEQYF.

This clonotype was detected a few times. This rearrangement joins TRBV2 to TRBJ2-7, with D perhaps TRBD1 (6 bases). This CDR3 contains 17 residues. Germline CDR1 reads SNHLY; CDR2 reads FYNNEI. Deletions cut 3 bases from V and 0 bases from J, with 18 bases between. The CDR3 is CASSEPTGTTSSYEQYF. The DNA of the CDR3 is TGTGCCAGCAGTGAGCCAACCGGGACAACTAGCTCCTACGAGCAGTACTTC.

V is TRBV5-1 and J is TRBJ2-1; D gene unclear. V was shortened by 4 bases and J by 6 bases, with 14 bases between the two germline ends. The CDR3 has 14 residues. The germline V gene encodes CDR1 SGHRS and CDR2 YFSETQ. The CDR3 nucleotides read TGCGCCAGCAGCCTGGATGGCAGGACCAATGAGCAGTTCTTC. Residues: CASSLDGRTNEQFF. The complete variable domain, with remaining parts taken from reference TRBV5-1 and TRBJ2-1, reads KAGVTQTPRYLIKTRGQQVTLSCSPISGHRSVSWYQQTPGQGLQFLFEYFSETQRNKGNFPGRFSGRQFSNSRSEMNVSTLELGDSALYLCASSLDGRTNEQFFGPGTRLTVL.

This clonotype appeared many times. This sequence joins TRBV7-9 and TRBJ2-6; the D is unclear. Trimming took off 2 bases at V and 4 bases at J, with 3 bases between the two ends. Germline lookup yields CDR1 SEHNR and CDR2 FQNEAQ (reference sequence). This CDR3 is 13 amino acids long. The chain's CDR3 is CASSLPGANVLTF. CDR3 DNA: TGTGCCAGCAGCTTACCAGGGGCCAACGTCCTGACTTTC.

This clonotype was recorded a few times. The chain uses TRBV28 and TRBJ2-1; D is perhaps TRBD2 (5 bases). Germline V lookup: CDR1 MDHEN, CDR2 SYDVKM. V dropped 5 bases and J dropped 6 bases, with 14 bases sitting between them. The CDR3 length is 14 residues. This CDR3 reads CASSTITRTNEQFF. The CDR3 DNA is TGTGCCAGCAGTACTATTACTAGGACCAATGAGCAGTTCTTC.

This clonotype was picked up many times. CDR3 in amino acids: CASSPFRVREGYTF. Written as DNA, the CDR3 is TGTGCCAGCAGCCCTTTCAGGGTTAGGGAGGGCTACACCTTC. This chain connects TRBV12-3 or TRBV12-4 to TRBJ1-2; maybe TRBD1 (5 bases). This CDR3 region has 14 residues. Between the trimmed V and J ends, which lost 6 bases and 8 bases, there was a span of 19 bases.

Remarks on this clonotype: A read error may produce the germline difference seen at one junction end. The V call is TRBV13, the J call TRBJ2-7, with D tentatively TRBD2 (7 bases). Germline V CDR1 and CDR2: PRHDT, FYEKMQ (reference sequence). The CDR3 is 14 residues long. The CDR3 sequence: CASSLGGDEYEQYF. CDR3 nucleotides: TGTGCCAGCAGTTTAGGGGGGGACGAATACGAGCAGTACTTC.

The J gene is TRBJ2-7, the V gene TRBV6-2 or TRBV6-3; D gene uncertain. CDR3 size: 14 residues. V was trimmed by 6 bases and J by 0 bases, leaving 12 bases between them. CDR1 and CDR2 (germline): MNHEY, SVGEGT. CDR3 amino acids: CASRKEKSSYEQYF. Written as DNA, the CDR3 is TGTGCCAGCAGGAAGGAGAAAAGCTCCTACGAGCAGTACTTC.